This TCR beta chain came from a study of T cell responses to AZD1222 COVID-19 vaccine. Study-level background: Second-dose intervals near 4 or 12 weeks were combined. Study-wide findings and caveats: Spike-specific TCR breadth rose after two AZD1222 doses, and depth rose as well. Just five to seven AZD1222 recipients tested seropositive at baseline. Variant regions that are unmutated are reportedly the target of nearly half of spike-specific TCRs.

Germline values: CDR1 SGHDN, CDR2 FVKESK. This CDR3 region has 17 residues. Losses at the gene ends were 4 bases for V and 1 base for J; bases not matched to a gene: 11. In the case of this clone: Its matching antigen is unknown.

The data were produced by immunoSEQ multiplex PCR, yet TCRdb's version contains in-frame clones alone and is incomplete. Of 100,000 to 150,000 clones detected, about 93% appear once; the ten largest clones hold approximately 5.4%. The source was peripheral blood, collected on day 0 of AZD1222 vaccination. The chain couples TRBV14 to TRBJ2-3; TRBD1 matches 7 bases. The receptor was isolated from an adult in good health. The CDR3 nucleotides are TGTGCCAGCAGCCGATCAGGGGGAAGAATCGGCACAGATACGCAGTATTTT. This sequence encodes CASSRSGGRIGTDTQYF.